This TCR beta chain stems from a study of cytomegalovirus exposure and HLA in healthy donors. Study-wide findings and caveats: In most subjects, TCR beta sequences reportedly gave accurate predictions of HLA-A and HLA-B alleles. The authors excluded some V segments, including TRBV6-2 and TRBV6-3, as indistinguishable. A later analysis linked a missense variant in DCLRE1C to the trimming of TCR beta V and J genes.

Everyone who donated was a healthy bone marrow donor. The V gene's germline CDR1 is MDHEN and CDR2 SYDVKM. V lost 1 base, J lost 0 bases, and 12 bases stayed unmatched. The CDR3 sequence is 18 residues long. The PCR made use of 60 Vbeta and 13 Jbeta primers. Some clones are missing from TCRdb's copy, which holds only in-frame ones; the method was immunoSEQ multiplex PCR. The sample consists of about 140,000 clones, about 75% of them appearing once. As to this clone: Its specificity is not known.

The TCR was taken from a woman under 40 in good health and CMV-seronegative. This chain joins TRBV28 and TRBJ2-7; 7 bases fit TRBD1. The sample taken for sequencing was PBMCs. The CDR3 region has the DNA TGTGCCAGCAGTTTATCCCGGACAGGCGAATTCAGCTCCTACGAGCAGTACGTC. Protein product: CASSLSRTGEFSSYEQYV.